This TCR beta chain was captured by sequencing in a study of T cells in Graves' hyperthyroidism and ophthalmopathy. Findings and limits, study-wide: Ophthalmopathy could be told apart from stable hyperthyroidism with a 13 V-J model. Ophthalmopathy was model-predicted a median 6.5 months pre-onset.

Concerning this clonotype itself: Its antigen is not known.

Germline V gives CDR1 ENHRY, CDR2 SYGVKD. The CDR3 consists of 12 residues. RNA transcripts were the template for amplifying TCR beta CDR3 regions. HTBI primers were used for first-round RT-PCR of the TCR CDR3. TCRdb reprocessed the multiplex PCR reads via MiXCR and lists one record per CDR3 protein. The sample contains hundreds of thousands of distinct CDR3 sequences, about 38% of which appear only once. This TCR derives from a man aged 18 to 29 with Graves' hyperthyroidism. The chain links TRBV10-3 to TRBJ1-1; possible D gene TRBD1, 5 bases. Material for sequencing was blood. The CDR3: CALSGGSSEAFF. CDR3 DNA sequence: TGTGCTCTCTCTGGGGGGAGCTCTGAAGCTTTCTTT.